These 25 T cell receptor beta chains were all obtained from the same sample, sequenced in a study of Ad26.COV2.S vaccination and SARS-CoV-2 variants. Treatment in this sample: 15 to 20 received Ad26.COV2.S at low or high dose, single or two shots; about 5 received placebo; per-sample allocation not given. Samples analyzed were those drawn on day 63 after the first vaccine or placebo injection. Sequencing used immunoSEQ multiplex PCR; TCRdb keeps in-frame clones, though not all of them. Here the sample spans approximately 480,000 clones, around nine tenths being singletons. This specimen consisted of peripheral blood, obtained in a trial of Ad26.COV2.S vaccine versus placebo. The receptors here all came from a person between 18 and 60 years old who received the Ad26.COV2.S COVID-19 vaccine or a placebo.

J is TRBJ1-5 and V is TRBV2; no clear D. The CDR3 consists of 14 residues. Per the germline V gene, CDR1 is SNHLY and CDR2 is FYNNEI. V was clipped by 8 bases and J by 3 bases, with 14 bases between them. CDR3 loop: CASDVSDLNQPQHF. CDR3 coding DNA: TGTGCCAGCGACGTGTCGGACCTCAATCAGCCCCAGCATTTT.

The chain has TRBV3-1 (or the pseudogene TRBV3-2) and TRBJ1-2; a weak D match, TRBD1 (6 bases). Germline CDR1 is LGHDT and CDR2 is YNNKEL (reference sequence). This CDR3 is built from 13 residues. V lost 6 bases and J lost 8, with 16 bases in between. CDR3 in DNA: TGTGCCAGCAGTCGCTTCAGGGGCGGAGGCTACACCTTC. Translating it yields CASSRFRGGGYTF.

The chain couples TRBV5-4 to TRBJ1-6; D unresolved. The CDR3 has 14 residues. Germline lookup yields CDR1 SGHNT and CDR2 YYREEE (reference sequence). Trimming stripped 0 bases from V and 5 bases from J, with 6 bases between. The CDR3 here is CASSLELHNSPLHF. Written as DNA, the CDR3 is TGTGCCAGCAGCTTGGAACTGCATAATTCACCCCTCCACTTT.

This clone showed up just once. J is TRBJ2-5 and V is TRBV9; no definite D call. V was trimmed by 0 bases and J by 4 bases, leaving 7 bases between them. The CDR3 covers 13 residues. In germline, CDR1 is SGDLS, CDR2 YYNGEE. The CDR3 region has the DNA TGTGCCAGCAGCGTAGGGGGTAGAGAGACCCAGTACTTC. As protein: CASSVGGRETQYF.

Here the CDR3 reads CAWSVGGRGNQPQHF. The CDR3 DNA is TGTGCCTGGAGTGTGGGCGGTCGGGGCAATCAGCCCCAGCATTTT. The chain links TRBV30 to TRBJ1-5; D is uncertain. This CDR3 has 15 amino acids. V was pared by 0 bases and J by 2 bases, with 11 bases between. Looked up from germline, CDR1 is GTSNPN and CDR2 is SVGIG (reference sequence).

The chain has TRBV6-2 or TRBV6-3 and TRBJ2-6; D is unclear. The V and J ends lost 3 bases and 0 bases respectively, with 6 bases between them. From germline, CDR1 is MNHEY and CDR2 SVGEGT. The CDR3 spans 15 residues. CDR3: CASSYPASGANVLTF. The CDR3 DNA follows: TGTGCCAGCAGTTATCCTGCCTCTGGGGCCAACGTCCTGACTTTC.

The chain carries TRBV7-6 and TRBJ2-2; weak D call: TRBD2 (5 bases). With 0 bases removed from V and 4 bases from J, the gap between germline ends came to 15 bases. The CDR3 extends over 17 amino acids. Germline CDR1 and CDR2: SGHVS and FNYEAQ. Written as DNA, the CDR3 is TGTGCCAGCAGCTTAGCGGACGTGCGGGTCCGCACCGGGGAGCTGTTTTTT. It specifies CASSLADVRVRTGELFF.

J is TRBJ2-1 and V is TRBV5-1; D unclear. Germline CDR1 and CDR2: SGHRS and YFSETQ. With 4 bases removed from V and 7 bases from J, the gap between germline ends came to 18 bases. The CDR3 extends over 15 amino acids. DNA of the CDR3: TGCGCCAGCAGCACCCTGGGGAACGAAGGAAATGAGCAGTTCTTC. Protein: CASSTLGNEGNEQFF.

V usage is TRBV28 and J usage is TRBJ1-1; D is unclear. The CDR3 has 15 amino acids. CDR1 and CDR2 (germline): MDHEN, SYDVKM. The V end lost 1 base, the J end lost 1 base, and 10 bases lay between the germline ends. CDR3 in amino acids: CASSLYPETNTEAFF. CDR3 DNA: TGTGCCAGCAGTTTATATCCAGAGACGAACACTGAAGCTTTCTTT.

J is TRBJ1-4 and V is TRBV5-1; TRBD1 matches at 9 bases. CDR1 is SGHRS and CDR2 is YFSETQ in the germline V gene. Trimming cost V 3 bases and J 12 bases; bases outside gene matches: 15. CDR3 length equals 16 residues. CDR3 in DNA: TGCGCCAGCAGCTGGAGGACAGGGGTAAAAATTGAGGAACTGTTTTTT. Protein: CASSWRTGVKIEELFF.

This clone was recorded a few times. The chain links TRBV20-1 to TRBJ2-4, with 7 positions matching TRBD2. The length of the CDR3 is 14 residues. CDR1 and CDR2 from the germline V gene are DFQATT and SNEGSKA (reference sequence). V trimming: 6 bases; J trimming: 1 base; junction bases outside the gene matches: 6. The CDR3 nucleotides are TGCAGTGCCAGTCCCGGGGGGGCCAAAAACATTCAGTACTTC. Residues: CSASPGGAKNIQYF.

V gene TRBV4-2 combines with J gene TRBJ2-7; D remains ambiguous. Trimming stripped 0 bases from V and 3 bases from J, with 9 bases between. This CDR3 contains 14 residues. CDR1 is LGHNA, CDR2 YNFKEQ, per germline. This chain's CDR3 is CASSQDGKGYEQYF. The DNA of the CDR3 is TGTGCCAGCAGCCAAGATGGGAAGGGCTACGAGCAGTACTTC.

CDR3 in amino acids: CASSPTRALTGELFF. In DNA form, the CDR3 reads TGTGCCAGCAGCCCCACTCGCGCCCTCACCGGGGAGCTGTTTTTT. V gene TRBV7-2 combines with J gene TRBJ2-2; D unclear. This CDR3 has 15 amino acids. Trimming took off 5 bases at V and 4 bases at J, with 14 bases between the two ends. From germline, CDR1 is SGHTA and CDR2 FQGNSA.

This clone was found once. This CDR3 is also generated by other DNA sequences in the sample. V usage is TRBV28 and J usage is TRBJ1-1; a weak D match, TRBD1 (5 bases). Trimming shortened V by 3 bases and J by 0 bases, and 8 bases separated the two germline ends. The CDR3 consists of 14 residues. CDR1 is MDHEN, CDR2 SYDVKM, per germline. The CDR3, as DNA: TGTGCCAGCAGTTTGACAGTGATGAACACTGAAGCTTTCTTT. This sequence encodes CASSLTVMNTEAFF. The full variable domain, its missing parts supplied by reference TRBV28 and TRBJ1-1, is DVKVTQSSRYLVKRTGEKVFLECVQDMDHENMFWYRQDPGLGLRLIYFSYDVKMKEKGDIPEGYSVSREKKERFSLILESASTNQTSMYLCASSLTVMNTEAFFGQGTRLTVV.

This clone was seen only once. The chain combines TRBV5-1 with TRBJ2-1; 11 bases are shared with TRBD2. Germline V gene lookup returns CDR1 SGHRS and CDR2 YFSETQ. Trimming cost V 2 bases and J 7 bases; bases outside gene matches: 5. The CDR3 spans 15 residues. The chain's CDR3 is CASSLLSSGRNEQFF. DNA of the CDR3: TGCGCCAGCAGCTTATTGTCTAGCGGGAGGAATGAGCAGTTCTTC.

The rearrangement joins TRBV5-1 to TRBJ2-1; D gene unclear. The length of the CDR3 is 15 residues. CDR1 is SGHRS and CDR2 is YFSETQ in the germline V gene. V dropped 0 bases and J dropped 5 bases, with 12 bases sitting between them. The CDR3 spells CASSLEIAAHNEQFF. CDR3 in DNA: TGCGCCAGCAGCTTGGAAATAGCAGCACACAATGAGCAGTTCTTC.

V is TRBV5-5 and J is TRBJ2-7, with D maybe TRBD2 (6 bases). CDR1 is SGHKS, CDR2 YYEKEE, per germline (reference sequence). This CDR3 comprises 12 residues. V lost 5 bases and J 3 bases, leaving 9 bases between the germline ends. For the CDR3, the DNA is TGTGCCAGCAGGCCGGAGGGCTACGAGCAGTACTTC. Translated: CASRPEGYEQYF.

The chain links TRBV5-1 to TRBJ2-3, with 13 positions matching TRBD2. The CDR3 length is 14 residues. The V and J ends lost 5 bases and 4 bases, in that order; junction bases with no gene match: 1. CDR1 is SGHRS and CDR2 is YFSETQ in the germline V gene. The CDR3 sequence is CASRGLAGADTQYF. CDR3 DNA: TGCGCCAGCAGAGGACTAGCGGGAGCAGATACGCAGTATTTT.

This rearrangement joins TRBV6-5 to TRBJ1-3; D may be TRBD1 (5 bases). The ends were cut back, 6 bases at V and 2 bases at J, with 14 bases in the middle. The CDR3 covers 15 residues. Germline V gene sequence: CDR1 MNHEY, CDR2 SVGAGI. This chain's CDR3 is CASSPTQGPGNTIYF. The CDR3 DNA reads as TGTGCCAGCAGCCCGACCCAGGGTCCTGGAAACACCATATATTTT.

The chain has TRBV5-4 and TRBJ2-7; D is possibly TRBD1 (6 bases). Germline V CDR1 and CDR2: SGHNT, YYREEE (reference sequence). The V gene lost 4 bases and the J gene lost 2 bases, with 16 bases spanning the gap. The length of the CDR3 is 15 residues. As DNA, the CDR3 is TGTGCCAGCAGCCCGGGTGGGGGCCGGACCTACGAGCAGTACTTC. The encoded protein is CASSPGGGRTYEQYF.

The rearrangement uses TRBV28 and TRBJ2-3; TRBD2 aligns across 11 bases. CDR3 length equals 16 residues. In germline, CDR1 is MDHEN, CDR2 SYDVKM. Germline trimming cut 5 bases from V and 3 bases from J; bases unmatched to any gene: 7. In nucleotides, the CDR3 is TGTGCCAGCAGTCCAGCGGGACTAGCGGCGACAGATACGCAGTATTTT. This gives the protein CASSPAGLAATDTQYF.

V is TRBV27 and J is TRBJ2-3; 9 bases align to TRBD2. CDR3 size: 16 residues. Per germline, CDR1 MNHEY and CDR2 SMNVEV (reference sequence). After removal of 2 bases from V and 3 bases from J, the junction contained 6 bases not matched to a gene. CDR3 coding DNA: TGTGCCAGCAGTTTAGGGCGGGAGGGCCGGACAGATACGCAGTATTTT. Protein product: CASSLGREGRTDTQYF.

The chain uses TRBV27 and TRBJ2-5; 8 bases align to TRBD2. This CDR3 spans 14 amino acids. Germline trimming cut 3 bases from V and 2 bases from J; bases unmatched to any gene: 2. Germline V gene data show CDR1 as MNHEY and CDR2 as SMNVEV (reference sequence). CDR3 loop: CASSFLAGQETQYF. The CDR3 region has the DNA TGTGCCAGCAGTTTTCTAGCGGGTCAAGAGACCCAGTACTTC.

The chain links TRBV6-5 to TRBJ1-2, with D uncertain. This CDR3 has 14 amino acids. Germline loops: CDR1 MNHEY, CDR2 SVGAGI. V was cut by 10 bases and J by 3 bases, with 18 bases left in between. CDR3 nucleotide sequence: TGTGCCACCGCTCCGAAGGCAGTCGACTATGGCTACACCTTC. It is translated as CATAPKAVDYGYTF.

This clone was seen a single time. The chain has TRBV4-3 and TRBJ1-6, with 7 bases that match TRBD1. The CDR3 spans 14 residues. Trimming at V came to 4 bases and at J to 10 bases, leaving 7 bases not matched to a gene. In germline, CDR1 is LGHNA, CDR2 YSLEER. CDR3 sequence reads: CASSPRQGGSPLHF. CDR3 nucleotide sequence: TGCGCCAGCAGCCCCCGACAGGGTGGGTCACCCCTCCACTTT.